Listed here are 28 T cell receptor beta chains from one sample, sequenced in a study of memory CD4+ T cells and cytomegalovirus serostatus. Single viable CD3+CD4+CD8-CD45RO+ cells were sorted as the memory CD4+ T cells. Some clones are missing from TCRdb's copy, which holds only in-frame ones; the method was immunoSEQ multiplex PCR. The repertoire consists of just under 95,000 clones, with about 80% occurring once and the leading ten covering about 4%. The material sequenced was memory CD4+ T cells from blood. The receptor set was obtained from an adult in good health and CMV-seropositive.

This rearrangement joins TRBV4-3 to TRBJ1-5; D not resolved. The CDR3 runs 16 residues. Between the trimmed V and J ends, which lost 0 bases and 4 bases, there was a span of 13 bases. From germline, CDR1 is LGHNA and CDR2 YSLEER. The CDR3 sequence: CASSQELAEGNQPQHF. The DNA for the CDR3 is TGCGCCAGCAGCCAAGAACTGGCAGAGGGTAATCAGCCCCAGCATTTT.

This clone was found a few times. The gene calls are TRBV5-8 and TRBJ1-1, with a possible D match to TRBD1 (5 bases). V lost 7 bases and J 4 bases, leaving 14 bases between the germline ends. This CDR3 has 13 residues. From germline, CDR1 is SGHTS and CDR2 YDEGEE. Here the CDR3 DNA reads TGTGCCAGCTTTCACTCGGGGGGCACTGAAGCTTTCTTT. Amino acid sequence: CASFHSGGTEAFF.

CDR3 DNA: TGTGCCAGCAGTTACATGAACTATGGCTACACCTTC. Its protein product is CASSYMNYGYTF. The chain has TRBV6-5 and TRBJ1-2; the D is unclear. The V and J ends lost 2 bases and 2 bases respectively, with 3 bases between them. Germline V CDR1 and CDR2: MNHEY, SVGAGI. CDR3 length equals 12 residues.

This chain joins TRBV29-1 and TRBJ2-7, with 8 nucleotides matching TRBD2. V gave up 4 bases and J gave up 5 bases; unmatched junction bases: 10. Looked up from germline, CDR1 is SQVTM and CDR2 is ANQGSEA. CDR3 length: 14 amino acids. CDR3 DNA: TGCAGCGTTGGCGGCAGCGGGAGAGAGGACGAGCAGTACTTC. Translation gives CSVGGSGREDEQYF.

This clone was picked up a small number of times. The chain recombines TRBV2 with TRBJ1-2; D is unclear. CDR1 SNHLY and CDR2 FYNNEI come from the germline V gene. The V end was cut by 8 bases, the J end by 8 bases, with 15 bases between. The CDR3 extends over 12 amino acids. The CDR3 loop is CASQDRAGGYTF. The CDR3 DNA sequence: TGTGCCAGCCAAGACCGAGCTGGAGGCTACACCTTC.

The rearrangement links TRBV28 to TRBJ2-3, with D perhaps assigned TRBD1 or TRBD2 (5 bases each). The germline gives CDR1 MDHEN, CDR2 SYDVKM. Trimming removed 8 bases at V and 0 bases at J, with 18 bases between. The CDR3 extends over 16 amino acids. CDR3 protein: CASGRYRGASTDTQYF. DNA for the CDR3: TGTGCCAGCGGACGTTATCGAGGGGCTAGCACAGATACGCAGTATTTT.

The rearrangement uses TRBV29-1 and TRBJ2-7, with D possibly TRBD2 on 7 matching bases. The CDR3 loop spans 14 amino acids. V was clipped by 7 bases and J by 0 bases, with 16 bases between them. CDR1 and CDR2 (germline): SQVTM, ANQGSEA. The CDR3 is CSARLGGRSYEQYF. The CDR3 nucleotides are TGCAGCGCCCGGCTCGGGGGGCGCTCCTACGAGCAGTACTTC.

The chain couples TRBV18 to TRBJ1-3; no clear D. V lost 0 bases, J lost 2 bases, and 14 bases lay in between. The CDR3 is 17 amino acids. Germline V gene lookup returns CDR1 KGHSH and CDR2 LQKENI. Written as DNA, the CDR3 is TGTGCCAGCTCACCACCAAATATCGCTAGCCCTGGAAACACCATATATTTT. It specifies CASSPPNIASPGNTIYF.

The chain uses TRBV5-1 and TRBJ2-1; D call uncertain. The CDR3 is made up of 15 amino acids. The germline CDR1 and CDR2 sequences are SGHRS and YFSETQ. Trimming removed 1 base at V and 7 bases at J, with 15 bases between. The chain's CDR3 is CASSLIAVGLNEQFF. As DNA, the CDR3 is TGCGCCAGCAGCTTGATCGCGGTAGGGCTGAATGAGCAGTTCTTC.

The rearrangement joins TRBV7-9 to TRBJ2-7, with D hard to call. Trimming left V 1 base short and J 5 bases short, with 9 bases between. Germline loops: CDR1 SEHNR, CDR2 FQNEAQ (reference sequence). This CDR3 has 13 residues. CDR3 protein: CASSLGSRDEQYF. The CDR3 bases are TGTGCCAGCAGCTTAGGTAGCCGGGACGAGCAGTACTTC.

The sample holds one count of this clone. The chain recombines TRBV11-2 with TRBJ1-2; D not certain. The CDR3 extends over 13 amino acids. Germline-derived CDR1 and CDR2 are SGHAT and FQNNGV. The V and J ends lost 4 bases and 7 bases respectively, with 13 bases between them. The CDR3, as DNA: TGTGCCAGCAGCTGGCAGGTTGAGAGTGGCTACACCTTC. As protein: CASSWQVESGYTF.

This clone was seen only once. The CDR3 nucleotides are TGTGCCAGCAGCGAACTGGGGGAGACCCAGTACTTC. The encoded protein is CASSELGETQYF. This chain joins TRBV11-2 and TRBJ2-5; D is unresolved. From germline, CDR1 is SGHAT and CDR2 FQNNGV. There are 12 residues in the CDR3. Trimming took 5 bases from V and 5 from J, leaving 9 bases between them.

The chain combines TRBV4-3 with TRBJ2-1; TRBD2 matches 8 bases. Germline CDR1 and CDR2: LGHNA and YSLEER. V lost 0 bases, J lost 4 bases, and 2 bases stayed unmatched. The length of the CDR3 is 15 residues. For the CDR3, the DNA is TGCGCCAGCAGCCAAGAAACTAGCGGATACAATGAGCAGTTCTTC. Its protein is CASSQETSGYNEQFF.

The chain links TRBV7-2 to TRBJ2-3, with D perhaps TRBD1 or TRBD2 (6 bases each). Germline V gene lookup returns CDR1 SGHTA and CDR2 FQGNSA. Trimming pared 5 bases from V and 5 bases from J, leaving 20 bases between. This CDR3 contains 16 residues. CDR3 in DNA: TGTGCCAGCAGCGTCTACGGGCTCGGAGGGGGAGATACGCAGTATTTT. It encodes CASSVYGLGGGDTQYF. The complete variable domain, with remaining parts taken from reference TRBV7-2 and TRBJ2-3, reads GAGVSQSPSNKVTEKGKDVELRCDPISGHTALYWYRQSLGQGLEFLIYFQGNSAPDKSGLPSDRFSAERTGGSVSTLTIQRTQQEDSAVYLCASSVYGLGGGDTQYFGPGTRLTVL.

The V and J genes are TRBV7-9 and TRBJ2-7; D perhaps matches TRBD2 (6 bases). The CDR3 is made up of 14 amino acids. V was pared by 5 bases and J by 1 base, with 12 bases between. Per germline, CDR1 SEHNR and CDR2 FQNEAQ (reference sequence). CDR3 sequence (DNA): TGTGCCAGCAGCGGACGGGACTCGTCCTACGAGCAGTACTTC. This translates into CASSGRDSSYEQYF.

A few counts support this clone. The chain uses TRBV6-1 and TRBJ1-1; D remains unclear. The CDR3 loop spans 15 amino acids. V lost 1 base and J 0 bases, leaving 9 bases between the germline ends. Germline V gene data show CDR1 as MNHNS and CDR2 as SASEGT. The CDR3 is CASSEGLHMNTEAFF. The CDR3 region has the DNA TGTGCCAGCAGTGAAGGACTACATATGAACACTGAAGCTTTCTTT.

V is TRBV18 and J is TRBJ1-3; D gene ambiguous. This CDR3 is 16 amino acids long. CDR1 and CDR2 from the germline V gene are KGHSH and LQKENI. Trimming cost V 3 bases and J 0 bases, with 12 bases left between them. CDR3 protein: CASSPNFASSGNTIYF. The CDR3 DNA sequence: TGTGCCAGCTCACCTAACTTCGCGAGCTCTGGAAACACCATATATTTT.

The chain combines TRBV10-3 with TRBJ2-2; TRBD2 might be the D (6 bases). This CDR3 spans 13 amino acids. CDR1 is ENHRY and CDR2 is SYGVKD in the germline V gene. Trimming stripped 10 bases from V and 4 bases from J, with 13 bases between. CDR3: CATGGVGTGELFF. In DNA, the CDR3 is TGTGCCACCGGAGGGGTGGGCACCGGGGAGCTGTTTTTT.

The chain carries TRBV4-1 and TRBJ2-3; TRBD2 matches at 12 bases. The trim removed 7 bases at V and 4 bases at J, leaving 3 bases unmatched. Per germline, CDR1 MGHRA and CDR2 YSYEKL. CDR3 length: 14 residues. In DNA, the CDR3 is TGCGCCAGCACACTAGCGGGAGGTTCAGATACGCAGTATTTT. This sequence encodes CASTLAGGSDTQYF.

This clone was seen a few times. The V and J genes are TRBV5-6 and TRBJ1-1; D is unclear. V lost 0 bases and J lost 3, with 0 bases in between. The length of the CDR3 is 11 residues. Germline V lookup: CDR1 SGHDT, CDR2 YYEEEE. DNA of the CDR3: TGTGCCAGCAGCTTGGACACTGAAGCTTTCTTT. Residues: CASSLDTEAFF.

The chain links TRBV4-3 to TRBJ2-3; 9 bases are shared with TRBD2. V trimming: 1 base; J trimming: 6 bases; junction bases outside the gene matches: 5. This CDR3 is 15 amino acids long. Germline lookup yields CDR1 LGHNA and CDR2 YSLEER. The CDR3: CASSQGTSASDTQYF. CDR3 DNA sequence: TGCGCCAGCAGCCAAGGGACTAGCGCCTCCGATACGCAGTATTTT.

The chain is built from TRBV28 and TRBJ1-5; maybe TRBD1 (5 bases). The CDR3 consists of 14 residues. Germline CDR1 reads MDHEN; CDR2 reads SYDVKM. Trimming left V 3 bases short and J 3 bases short, with 9 bases between. The CDR3 DNA reads as TGTGCCAGCAGTTTGCCAGGGCTCAATCAGCCCCAGCATTTT. Encoded protein: CASSLPGLNQPQHF. The full variable domain, rest sourced from reference TRBV28 and TRBJ1-5, is DVKVTQSSRYLVKRTGEKVFLECVQDMDHENMFWYRQDPGLGLRLIYFSYDVKMKEKGDIPEGYSVSREKKERFSLILESASTNQTSMYLCASSLPGLNQPQHFGDGTRLSIL.

V is TRBV4-2 and J is TRBJ2-1; 7 positions match TRBD2. J gave up 4 bases and V 3 bases, and 9 bases lay outside the gene matches. The CDR3 loop spans 16 amino acids. CDR1 and CDR2 (germline): LGHNA, YNFKEQ. CDR3 sequence: CASSQSKGGQYNEQFF. The CDR3 bases are TGTGCCAGCAGCCAGTCTAAGGGAGGGCAATACAATGAGCAGTTCTTC.

CDR3 in DNA: TGCGCCAGCAGCTTGGCCGCTGGCTATGGCTACACCTTC. This sequence encodes CASSLAAGYGYTF. The chain employs TRBV5-1 and TRBJ1-2; D is undetermined. The CDR3 runs to 13 residues. Germline-derived CDR1 and CDR2 are SGHRS and YFSETQ. The germline V and J ends were trimmed by 0 bases and 4 bases, with 7 bases remaining between them. The full variable domain, with the rest looked up from reference TRBV5-1 and TRBJ1-2, is KAGVTQTPRYLIKTRGQQVTLSCSPISGHRSVSWYQQTPGQGLQFLFEYFSETQRNKGNFPGRFSGRQFSNSRSEMNVSTLELGDSALYLCASSLAAGYGYTFGSGTRLTVV.

This clone was picked up a small number of times. The V call is TRBV5-1, the J call TRBJ2-3, with a tentative D call TRBD2 (6 bases). Germline V gives CDR1 SGHRS, CDR2 YFSETQ. V gave up 0 bases and J gave up 4 bases, with 18 bases separating them. The CDR3 is 17 amino acids. In DNA form, the CDR3 reads TGCGCCAGCAGCTTGGGAGGTAGCGGATTCTCGGCAGATACGCAGTATTTT. Encoded protein: CASSLGGSGFSADTQYF.

The chain has TRBV27 and TRBJ1-5; no definite D call. With 2 bases removed from V and 6 bases from J, the gap between germline ends came to 17 bases. The CDR3 runs 16 residues. Germline V CDR1 and CDR2: MNHEY, SMNVEV (reference sequence). DNA of the CDR3: TGTGCCAGCAGTTTAATCTCTCAAGGGCCCTCTCAGCCCCAGCATTTT. Encoded protein: CASSLISQGPSQPQHF.

The V gene is TRBV5-4, the J gene TRBJ2-1, with 9 bases matching TRBD1. Germline V lookup: CDR1 SGHNT, CDR2 YYREEE (reference sequence). CDR3 length: 16 residues. Losses at the gene ends were 0 bases for V and 7 bases for J; bases not matched to a gene: 8. CDR3 region: CASSLDRDRAWNEQFF. The CDR3 DNA is TGTGCCAGCAGCTTGGACCGGGACAGGGCATGGAATGAGCAGTTCTTC. The full variable domain, in which reference TRBV5-4 and TRBJ2-1 provide the parts outside the CDR3, is ETGVTQSPTHLIKTRGQQVTLRCSSQSGHNTVSWYQQALGQGPQFIFQYYREEENGRGNFPPRFSGLQFPNYSSELNVNALELDDSALYLCASSLDRDRAWNEQFFGPGTRLTVL.

The V call is TRBV28, the J call TRBJ2-5, with 7 bases lining up with TRBD1. CDR3 size: 14 residues. V shed 8 bases, J shed 5 bases, and the junction held 11 bases outside the gene matches. Germline loops: CDR1 MDHEN, CDR2 SYDVKM. CDR3 coding DNA: TGTGCCAGCGGAGACCCACAGGGGTTTGAGACCCAGTACTTC. Translated: CASGDPQGFETQYF.